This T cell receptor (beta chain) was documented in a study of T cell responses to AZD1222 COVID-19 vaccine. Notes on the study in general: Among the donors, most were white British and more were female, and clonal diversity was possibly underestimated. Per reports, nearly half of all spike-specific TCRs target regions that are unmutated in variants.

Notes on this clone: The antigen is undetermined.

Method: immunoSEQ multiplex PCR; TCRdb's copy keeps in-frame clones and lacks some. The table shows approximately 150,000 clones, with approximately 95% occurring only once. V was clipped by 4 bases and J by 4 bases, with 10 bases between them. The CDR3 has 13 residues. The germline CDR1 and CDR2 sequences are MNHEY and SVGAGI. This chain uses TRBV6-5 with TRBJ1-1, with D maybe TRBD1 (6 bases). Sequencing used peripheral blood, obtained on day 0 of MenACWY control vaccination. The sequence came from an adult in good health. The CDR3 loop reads CASSFRGFTEAFF. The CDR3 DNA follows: TGTGCCAGCAGTTTCAGGGGATTCACTGAAGCTTTCTTT.